The clone carrying this TCR beta chain was seen repeatedly, ten times or more. Researchers took RNA transcripts and amplified the TCR beta CDR3 regions from them. In the first-round RT-PCR of the TCR CDR3, the HTBI primer set was used. TCRdb re-called the multiplex PCR reads with MiXCR, one entry per CDR3 protein. Here the sample spans over 350,000 distinct CDR3 sequences, roughly 14% being singletons. The data were obtained in a study of T cells in Graves' hyperthyroidism and ophthalmopathy. Out of more than 8 ml of fresh peripheral blood came the PBMCs. V was clipped by 2 bases and J by 6 bases; unmatched bases: 5. The germline V gene has CDR1 KGHSH and CDR2 LQKENI. CDR3 size: 15 residues.

This receptor was identified in a man aged 18-30 years with Graves' ophthalmopathy. This rearrangement joins TRBV18 to TRBJ2-2; the match to TRBD1 covers 8 bases. Sequenced: blood. The CDR3: CASSPGTGRAGELFF. The CDR3 DNA follows: TGTGCCAGCTCACCAGGGACAGGCCGGGCCGGGGAGCTGTTTTTT.